One and the same sample provided the 28 T cell receptor beta chains below, sequenced in a study of T cell responses to AZD1222 COVID-19 vaccine. This table comes from immunoSEQ multiplex PCR, and its TCRdb copy is limited to in-frame clones, with some not included. The data contain around 140,000 clones, roughly nine tenths of them singletons. The sample consisted of peripheral blood, taken 28 days after the second AZD1222 dose. All receptors derive from an adult who received the AZD1222 COVID-19 vaccine.

This chain uses TRBV7-3 with TRBJ2-1, with D perhaps being TRBD1 or TRBD2 (6 bases each). Germline V gene lookup returns CDR1 SGHTA and CDR2 FQGTGA. V was pared by 4 bases and J by 12 bases, with 16 bases between. The CDR3 runs to 13 residues. The CDR3 sequence is CASSSSQGRGQFF. The CDR3 region has the DNA TGTGCCAGCAGCTCCTCCCAGGGGCGGGGGCAGTTCTTC. The complete variable domain, with remaining parts taken from reference TRBV7-3 and TRBJ2-1, reads GAGVSQTPSNKVTEKGKYVELRCDPISGHTALYWYRQSLGQGPEFLIYFQGTGAADDSGLPNDRFFAVRPEGSVSTLKIQRTERGDSAVYLCASSSSQGRGQFFGPGTRLTVL.

The sample holds a few counts of this clone. The gene calls are TRBV6-6 and TRBJ2-1; TRBD2 matches 9 bases. There are 17 residues in the CDR3. The junction had 15 bases not matched to a gene; V was cut back by 5 bases and J by 7 bases. Germline V gene sequence: CDR1 MNHNY, CDR2 SVGAGI (reference sequence). The CDR3 loop reads CASSPPASGRKRNEQFF. The CDR3, as DNA: TGTGCCAGCAGTCCCCCTGCCAGCGGGAGGAAAAGAAATGAGCAGTTCTTC.

The rearrangement links TRBV5-1 to TRBJ2-7, with TRBD2 matching 14 bases. J gave up 2 bases and V 3 bases, and 10 bases lay outside the gene matches. There are 18 residues in the CDR3. Per the germline V gene, CDR1 is SGHRS and CDR2 is YFSETQ. The CDR3 coding sequence is TGCGCCAGCAGCTCGGGACTAGCGGGAGTAAGAAGGACCTACGAGCAGTACTTC. Translation: CASSSGLAGVRRTYEQYF.

V is TRBV5-1 and J is TRBJ1-1; a weak D match, TRBD1 (6 bases). V lost 4 bases and J 4 bases, leaving 14 bases between the germline ends. Germline lookup yields CDR1 SGHRS and CDR2 YFSETQ. This CDR3 comprises 14 residues. The CDR3, as DNA: TGCGCCAGCAGCACAAACAGGGCGGGCACTGAAGCTTTCTTT. This codes for CASSTNRAGTEAFF.

The chain links TRBV18 to TRBJ2-1, with a possible D match to TRBD2 (6 bases). The CDR3 runs 15 residues. V lost 3 bases and J 3 bases, leaving 12 bases between the germline ends. From germline, CDR1 is KGHSH and CDR2 LQKENI. The CDR3, as DNA: TGTGCCAGCTCACCCCGAGTAGCGGACTACAATGAGCAGTTCTTC. The encoded protein is CASSPRVADYNEQFF.

The chain couples TRBV7-9 to TRBJ1-4; unclear D gene. The CDR3 has 12 amino acids. Trimming pared 4 bases from V and 6 bases from J, leaving 6 bases between. Germline CDR1 reads SEHNR; CDR2 reads FQNEAQ (reference sequence). CDR3 protein: CASSSLDEKLFF. As DNA, the CDR3 is TGTGCCAGCAGCTCCCTAGATGAAAAACTGTTTTTT.

This clone appeared once. The V gene is TRBV7-3, the J gene TRBJ2-2, with D possibly being TRBD2 (7 bases). The CDR3 covers 16 residues. Trimming left V 5 bases short and J 0 bases short, with 13 bases between. CDR1 SGHTA and CDR2 FQGTGA come from the germline V gene. CDR3 nucleotide sequence: TGTGCCAGCAGCAAGGACGGGGGGCCGAACACCGGGGAGCTGTTTTTT. It yields the protein CASSKDGGPNTGELFF.

CDR3 DNA: TGTGCCAGCAGCCAAGATAGGCTAGCGGGGGGTCGCGGGGAGCTGTTTTTT. This translates into CASSQDRLAGGRGELFF. The chain combines TRBV4-2 with TRBJ2-2; 11 positions match TRBD2. Germline CDR1 LGHNA, CDR2 YNFKEQ. V shed 0 bases, J shed 7 bases, and the junction held 7 bases outside the gene matches. The CDR3 is 17 residues long.

The rearrangement joins TRBV27 to TRBJ1-5; TRBD1 aligns across 7 bases. V was pared by 9 bases and J by 1 base, with 9 bases of the junction left unmatched. The CDR3 length is 15 residues. CDR1 and CDR2 (germline): MNHEY, SMNVEV (reference sequence). CDR3 DNA sequence: TGTGCCAGTGCACCAGGGGGGGGAAGCAATCAGCCCCAGCATTTT. Translating it yields CASAPGGGSNQPQHF.

The CDR3 DNA reads as TGCAGCATCAAGTCGGCGGCCCGCACAGATACGCAGTATTTT. Translated, it gives CSIKSAARTDTQYF. The chain is built from TRBV29-1 and TRBJ2-3, with unresolved D. The CDR3 contains 14 residues. The V gene's germline CDR1 is SQVTM and CDR2 ANQGSEA. V lost 8 bases and J lost 1, with 16 bases in between.

The chain couples TRBV19 to TRBJ1-1; D is ambiguous. Germline V gene data show CDR1 as LNHDA and CDR2 as SQIVND (reference sequence). The CDR3 totals 14 residues. V was trimmed by 3 bases and J by 5 bases, leaving 13 bases between them. The CDR3 bases are TGTGCCAGTAGTATTAACACCCCGGGGACTGAAGCTTTCTTT. Its translation: CASSINTPGTEAFF.

CDR3 loop: CASSTIQENTEAFF. Here the CDR3 DNA reads TGTGCCAGCAGTACAATTCAAGAGAACACTGAAGCTTTCTTT. The chain combines TRBV6-2 or TRBV6-3 with TRBJ1-1, with D hard to call. The germline CDR1 and CDR2 sequences are MNHEY and SVGEGT. This CDR3 has 14 amino acids. Trimming cost V 5 bases and J 1 base, with 11 bases left between them.

This clone was counted a single time. V usage is TRBV2 and J usage is TRBJ2-2; no reliable D call. V gave up 7 bases and J gave up 2 bases, with 11 bases separating them. The CDR3 spans 14 residues. The germline V gene encodes CDR1 SNHLY and CDR2 FYNNEI. The DNA of the CDR3 is TGTGCCAGCAAAGAGGAGTTTAACACCGGGGAGCTGTTTTTT. Its translation: CASKEEFNTGELFF.

The chain recombines TRBV2 with TRBJ2-3; perhaps TRBD2 as D (6 bases). Trimming removed 6 bases at V and 6 bases at J, with 16 bases between. CDR1 and CDR2 (germline): SNHLY, FYNNEI. This CDR3 spans 14 amino acids. CDR3 coding DNA: TGTGCCAGCAGCGAGGGGTTAGCGGTGGATACGCAGTATTTT. Translation: CASSEGLAVDTQYF.

The chain couples TRBV5-1 to TRBJ1-1, with D uncertain. The germline CDR1 and CDR2 sequences are SGHRS and YFSETQ. Trimming stripped 4 bases from V and 0 bases from J, with 19 bases between. The CDR3 length is 17 residues. CDR3 amino acids: CASSLTEFVRMNTEAFF. In nucleotides, the CDR3 is TGCGCCAGCAGCCTTACCGAGTTCGTCCGCATGAACACTGAAGCTTTCTTT.

The chain couples TRBV30 to TRBJ1-1, with D unresolved. V was trimmed by 0 bases and J by 0 bases, leaving 8 bases between them. The germline CDR1 and CDR2 sequences are GTSNPN and SVGIG (reference sequence). This CDR3 is 14 amino acids long. CDR3 region: CAWSVKPVNTEAFF. The CDR3 coding sequence is TGTGCCTGGAGTGTAAAGCCCGTGAACACTGAAGCTTTCTTT.

This chain links TRBV27 with TRBJ1-1, with TRBD1 matching 8 bases. J was trimmed by 3 bases and V by 6 bases; bases with no gene match: 6. The CDR3 has 14 residues. In germline, CDR1 is MNHEY, CDR2 SMNVEV (reference sequence). The CDR3 DNA is TGTGCCAGCAGCCGACAGGGGTGGGACACTGAAGCTTTCTTT. Amino acid sequence: CASSRQGWDTEAFF.

The chain links TRBV6-5 to TRBJ2-7, with 9 positions matching TRBD1. The germline CDR1 and CDR2 sequences are MNHEY and SVGAGI. Trimming cost V 8 bases and J 2 bases; bases outside gene matches: 4. This CDR3 region has 13 residues. The CDR3: CASGTGPTYEQYF. DNA of the CDR3: TGTGCCAGCGGGACAGGGCCCACCTACGAGCAGTACTTC.

The sample holds a few counts of this clone. The gene calls are TRBV19 and TRBJ1-5; D uncertain. Germline CDR1 and CDR2: LNHDA and SQIVND (reference sequence). The CDR3 is 15 residues long. The V end was cut by 1 base, the J end by 1 base, with 8 bases between. CDR3: CASSIGARSNQPQHF. CDR3 in DNA: TGTGCCAGTAGTATAGGGGCCAGGAGCAATCAGCCCCAGCATTTT.

DNA of the CDR3: TGTGCCAGCACCTCGGACAGGCTCCAACATCAGCCCCAGCATTTT. It specifies CASTSDRLQHQPQHF. This chain links TRBV7-3 with TRBJ1-5; TRBD1 agrees at 7 bases. Germline CDR1 is SGHTA and CDR2 is FQGTGA. V was pared by 7 bases and J by 5 bases, with 11 bases of the junction left unmatched. CDR3 length equals 15 residues.

This chain connects TRBV2 to TRBJ2-5, with D possibly matching TRBD2 (5 bases). The CDR3 consists of 14 residues. Germline-derived CDR1 and CDR2 are SNHLY and FYNNEI. Trimming took off 8 bases at V and 1 base at J, with 14 bases between the two ends. The CDR3 sequence: CASGWEFSQETQYF. The CDR3 DNA follows: TGTGCCAGCGGGTGGGAGTTCTCCCAAGAGACCCAGTACTTC.

The chain links TRBV15 to TRBJ2-1; D possibly corresponds to TRBD2 (5 bases). The V and J ends lost 2 bases and 12 bases respectively, with 11 bases between them. The length of the CDR3 is 12 residues. The V gene's germline CDR1 is LNHNV and CDR2 YYDKDF (reference sequence). Here the CDR3 reads CATSRYEGRQFF. CDR3 sequence (DNA): TGTGCCACCAGCAGATACGAGGGAAGGCAGTTCTTC.

This chain joins TRBV4-2 and TRBJ2-1, with a possible D match to TRBD2 (6 bases). There are 15 residues in the CDR3. Trimming took off 4 bases at V and 4 bases at J, with 14 bases between the two ends. Germline V gene sequence: CDR1 LGHNA, CDR2 YNFKEQ. The CDR3 DNA is TGTGCCAGCAGCCTTACGAGGGCGGGGTACAATGAGCAGTTCTTC. It translates to CASSLTRAGYNEQFF.

CDR3 nucleotide sequence: TGTGCCAGCAGAAAGACAGGGAGACAAGAGACCCAGTACTTC. It translates to CASRKTGRQETQYF. This chain joins TRBV28 and TRBJ2-5; 7 bases align to TRBD1. Germline CDR1 MDHEN, CDR2 SYDVKM. The ends lost 6 bases at V and 2 bases at J; junction bases unmatched: 6. This CDR3 is built from 14 residues.

The gene calls are TRBV9 and TRBJ2-3, with TRBD1 matching over 10 bases. This CDR3 is 16 amino acids long. J lost 4 bases, V lost 4 bases, and 9 bases had no gene match. Germline lookup yields CDR1 SGDLS and CDR2 YYNGEE. The CDR3 protein is CASSFTQGQGSDTQYF. CDR3 bases: TGTGCCAGCAGCTTTACCCAGGGACAGGGGTCAGATACGCAGTATTTT.

V gene TRBV15 combines with J gene TRBJ2-7, with TRBD1 matching over 9 bases. The junction had 9 bases not matched to a gene; V was cut back by 3 bases and J by 6 bases. The CDR3 spans 15 residues. CDR1 is LNHNV and CDR2 is YYDKDF in the germline V gene (reference sequence). CDR3 region: CATSSSGTGSFEQYF. As DNA, the CDR3 is TGTGCCACCAGCAGTTCCGGGACAGGGTCATTCGAGCAGTACTTC.

This chain uses TRBV5-1 with TRBJ1-5; a possible D gene is TRBD1 (5 bases). The CDR3 runs 13 residues. Germline lookup yields CDR1 SGHRS and CDR2 YFSETQ. Between the trimmed V and J ends, which lost 5 bases and 2 bases, there was a span of 8 bases. The DNA for the CDR3 is TGCGCCAGCAGTTGGGACGGCAATCAGCCCCAGCATTTT. It translates to CASSWDGNQPQHF.

The chain is built from TRBV19 and TRBJ1-2; no clear D. Germline assignment: CDR1 LNHDA and CDR2 SQIVND (reference sequence). This CDR3 is built from 13 residues. Trimming pared 7 bases from V and 1 base from J, leaving 10 bases between. CDR3 residues: CASTPTLNYGYTF. As DNA, the CDR3 is TGTGCCAGTACTCCGACACTTAACTATGGCTACACCTTC. Full variable domain (rest looked up from reference TRBV19 and TRBJ1-2): DGGITQSPKYLFRKEGQNVTLSCEQNLNHDAMYWYRQDPGQGLRLIYYSQIVNDFQKGDIAEGYSVSREKKESFPLTVTSAQKNPTAFYLCASTPTLNYGYTFGSGTRLTVV.